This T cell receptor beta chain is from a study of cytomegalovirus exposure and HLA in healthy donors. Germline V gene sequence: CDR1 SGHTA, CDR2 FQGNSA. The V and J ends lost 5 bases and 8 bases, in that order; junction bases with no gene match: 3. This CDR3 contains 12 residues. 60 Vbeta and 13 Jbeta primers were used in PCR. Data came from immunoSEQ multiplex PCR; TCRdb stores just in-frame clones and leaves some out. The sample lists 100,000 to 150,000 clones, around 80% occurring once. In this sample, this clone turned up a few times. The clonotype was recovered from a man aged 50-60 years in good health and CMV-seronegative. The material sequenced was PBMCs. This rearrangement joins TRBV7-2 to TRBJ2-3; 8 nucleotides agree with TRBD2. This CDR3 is CASSPRGGTQYF. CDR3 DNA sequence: TGTGCCAGCAGCCCCCGGGGGGGTACGCAGTATTTT. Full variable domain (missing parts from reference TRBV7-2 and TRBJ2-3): GAGVSQSPSNKVTEKGKDVELRCDPISGHTALYWYRQSLGQGLEFLIYFQGNSAPDKSGLPSDRFSAERTGGSVSTLTIQRTQQEDSAVYLCASSPRGGTQYFGPGTRLTVL.